This TCR beta chain was profiled in a study of T-cell memory formation after mild COVID-19. Constant-segment primers were used for 5'RACE, and the resulting TCR alpha and TCR beta cDNA libraries carried sample barcodes and UMIs. TCRdb re-analysed the 5' RACE reads in MiXCR, keeping a single row per CDR3 protein. The top ten hold roughly 4.3% of the sample, which has around 200,000 distinct CDR3 sequences, about 18% seen once. This clonotype was seen a handful of times. Its antigen is not known. Overall study findings and caveats: There were some responding clones in pre-infection memory, which suggested that cross-reactive memory had joined. Contracting CD8+ clones were enriched in EMRA, CD4+ mainly in CM and EM. Whether second-wave clones peaking at day 37 were SARS-CoV-2 specific went unconfirmed.

The receptor was derived from a man aged 18 to 35 who had mild COVID-19 (a few samples of this study predate the infection). Cell type and time point are not known. The sample consisted of PBMCs or a T cell subset sorted from them (not recorded which).

The chain's CDR3 is CASSIQGTPLHF. CDR3 nucleotides: TGTGCCAGCAGCATACAGGGGACACCCCTCCACTTT. The rearrangement links TRBV7-2 to TRBJ1-6, with TRBD1 matching 7 bases. J lost 11 bases, V lost 5 bases, and 3 bases had no gene match. CDR1 and CDR2 from the germline V gene are SGHTA and FQGNSA. The CDR3 sequence is 12 residues long.